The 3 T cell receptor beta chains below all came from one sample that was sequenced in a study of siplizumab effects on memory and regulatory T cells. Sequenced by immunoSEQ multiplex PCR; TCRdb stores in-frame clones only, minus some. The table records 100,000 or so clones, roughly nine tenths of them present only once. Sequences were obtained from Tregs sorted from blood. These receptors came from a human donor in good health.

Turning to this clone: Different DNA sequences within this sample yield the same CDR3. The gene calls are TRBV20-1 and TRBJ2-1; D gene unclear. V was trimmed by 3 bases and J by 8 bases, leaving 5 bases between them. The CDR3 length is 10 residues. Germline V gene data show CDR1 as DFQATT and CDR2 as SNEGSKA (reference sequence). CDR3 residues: CSASRYEQFF. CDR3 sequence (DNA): TGCAGTGCTAGCCGCTATGAGCAGTTCTTC.

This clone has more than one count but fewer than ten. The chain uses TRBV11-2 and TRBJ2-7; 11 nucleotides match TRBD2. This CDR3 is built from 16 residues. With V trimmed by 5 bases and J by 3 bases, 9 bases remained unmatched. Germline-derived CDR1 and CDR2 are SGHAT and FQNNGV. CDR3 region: CASSPTSGSGIYEQYF. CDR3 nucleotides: TGTGCCAGCAGCCCAACTAGCGGGAGTGGCATCTACGAGCAGTACTTC.

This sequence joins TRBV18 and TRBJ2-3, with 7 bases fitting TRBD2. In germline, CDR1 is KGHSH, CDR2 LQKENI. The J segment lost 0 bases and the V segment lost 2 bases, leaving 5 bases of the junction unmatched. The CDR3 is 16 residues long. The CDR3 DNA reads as TGTGCCAGCTCACCAAACTTGGGGGGGAGCACAGATACGCAGTATTTT. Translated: CASSPNLGGSTDTQYF. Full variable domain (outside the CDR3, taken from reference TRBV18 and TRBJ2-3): NAGVMQNPRHLVRRRGQEARLRCSPMKGHSHVYWYRQLPEEGLKFMVYLQKENIIDESGMPKERFSAEFPKEGPSILRIQQVVRGDSAAYFCASSPNLGGSTDTQYFGPGTRLTVL.